The 11 T cell receptor beta chains presented below share a single source sample, sequenced in a study of cytomegalovirus exposure and HLA in healthy donors (TCRdb year 2017). The library was generated by the immunoSEQ multiplex PCR assay. For the multiplex PCR, a mixture combining 60 forward primers for TCR Vbeta segments and 13 reverse primers for TCR Jbeta segments was used. TCRdb provides this immuneACCESS table in a form limited to in-frame rearrangements. Some clones are lacking; in checked studies, under half of them reflect an unresolved V gene, and why the rest are absent is not known. This sample comprises 170,000 or so clones, roughly 85% of them detected only once. 0.69% of the sample is held by the ten biggest clonotypes. The sequencing sample was made of PBMCs. These TCRs come from a woman aged 35 to 49 in good health and CMV-seronegative.

This clone was counted only a few times. The chain employs TRBV28 and TRBJ2-7; D is perhaps TRBD2 (5 bases). The V gene's germline CDR1 is MDHEN and CDR2 SYDVKM. The CDR3 sequence is 15 residues long. The ends were cut back, 2 bases at V and 0 bases at J, with 11 bases in the middle. CDR3 amino acids: CASSLGSSSSYEQYF. Written as DNA, the CDR3 is TGTGCCAGCAGTTTAGGGTCTAGCTCCTCCTACGAGCAGTACTTC. The entire variable domain, with the rest obtained from reference TRBV28 and TRBJ2-7, is as follows: DVKVTQSSRYLVKRTGEKVFLECVQDMDHENMFWYRQDPGLGLRLIYFSYDVKMKEKGDIPEGYSVSREKKERFSLILESASTNQTSMYLCASSLGSSSSYEQYFGPGTRLTVT.

In the case of this clone: Germline is not matched at one junction end, which may reflect a read error. CDR3 sequence: CASGLATGVTFDTQYF. In nucleotides, the CDR3 is TGCGCCAGCGGCTTGGCGACGGGAGTAACGTTTGATACGCAGTATTTT. The J gene is TRBJ2-3, the V gene TRBV5-1; TRBD2 is a possible D gene (6 bases). CDR3 length: 16 residues. Germline loops: CDR1 SGHRS, CDR2 YFSETQ.

The chain uses TRBV9 and TRBJ2-3, with 8 bases fitting TRBD2. Per germline, CDR1 SGDLS and CDR2 YYNGEE. The J segment lost 4 bases and the V segment lost 1 base, leaving 8 bases of the junction unmatched. The CDR3 contains 16 residues. CDR3 amino acids: CASSVLSGGAADTQYF. CDR3 coding DNA: TGTGCCAGCAGCGTATTATCCGGGGGGGCTGCAGATACGCAGTATTTT. The full variable domain, its missing parts supplied by reference TRBV9 and TRBJ2-3, is DSGVTQTPKHLITATGQRVTLRCSPRSGDLSVYWYQQSLDQGLQFLIQYYNGEERAKGNILERFSAQQFPDLHSELNLSSLELGDSALYFCASSVLSGGAADTQYFGPGTRLTVL.

V usage is TRBV25-1 and J usage is TRBJ2-1, with 7 bases matching TRBD1. Germline trimming cut 6 bases from V and 0 bases from J; bases unmatched to any gene: 14. The germline V gene has CDR1 MGHDK and CDR2 SYGVNS. The CDR3 runs to 18 residues. In nucleotides, the CDR3 is TGTGCCAGCAGCCCCCCCTTACAGGGGCCGAGCTCCTACAATGAGCAGTTCTTC. It translates to CASSPPLQGPSSYNEQFF. The whole variable domain, filled in from reference TRBV25-1 and TRBJ2-1, reads EADIYQTPRYLVIGTGKKITLECSQTMGHDKMYWYQQDPGMELHLIHYSYGVNSTEKGDLSSESTVSRIRTEHFPLTLESARPSHTSQYLCASSPPLQGPSSYNEQFFGPGTRLTVL.

This clone was detected a few times. The chain joins TRBV6-4 to TRBJ2-1; 8 positions agree with TRBD2. Germline CDR1 reads MRHNA; CDR2 reads SNTAGT. Trimming removed 2 bases from V and 8 bases from J; junction bases left unmatched: 8. The CDR3 contains 15 residues. CDR3 protein: CASSDPHGGEDEQFF. The CDR3 DNA is TGTGCCAGCAGTGACCCGCACGGGGGGGAGGATGAGCAGTTCTTC.

This clone was observed a few times. V gene TRBV6-4 combines with J gene TRBJ2-3; the D gene is possibly TRBD2 (6 bases). The V gene's germline CDR1 is MRHNA and CDR2 SNTAGT. This CDR3 comprises 15 residues. With 0 bases removed from V and 4 bases from J, the gap between germline ends came to 11 bases. The CDR3 region has the DNA TGTGCCAGCAGTGACTCGTTGGGGAGGCCAGATACGCAGTATTTT. Protein product: CASSDSLGRPDTQYF.

In regard to this clone: One end of the junction is discordant with germline, which a read error may explain. This chain links TRBV4-1 with TRBJ2-7; TRBD1 aligns across 9 bases. Germline V CDR1 and CDR2: MGHRA, YSYEKL. CDR3 size: 11 residues. DNA of the CDR3: TGCGCCAGCAGCCAAGATCGGGACAGGGTCTTC. Protein product: CASSQDRDRVF.

The table lists this clone with a few counts. The V call is TRBV4-1, the J call TRBJ2-7; TRBD2 matches at 7 bases. Germline V gives CDR1 MGHRA, CDR2 YSYEKL. The CDR3 runs to 15 residues. V dropped 3 bases and J dropped 0; count of bases not matched to a gene: 5. CDR3 in amino acids: CASSHVSGASYEQYF. The CDR3 bases are TGCGCCAGCAGCCATGTGAGCGGGGCCTCCTACGAGCAGTACTTC.

The V and J genes are TRBV9 and TRBJ2-6; D gene uncertain. The CDR3 contains 14 residues. Per the germline V gene, CDR1 is SGDLS and CDR2 is YYNGEE. Trimming removed 3 bases at V and 0 bases at J, with 4 bases between. The CDR3 nucleotides are TGTGCCAGCAGCGCTTCCTCTGGGGCCAACGTCCTGACTTTC. It encodes CASSASSGANVLTF.

V usage is TRBV27 and J usage is TRBJ1-5, with 7 bases that match TRBD1. The CDR3 loop spans 15 amino acids. V gave up 4 bases and J gave up 0 bases; unmatched junction bases: 3. Germline V gives CDR1 MNHEY, CDR2 SMNVEV (reference sequence). The CDR3 here is CASSSGTDSNQPQHF. In DNA, the CDR3 is TGTGCCAGCAGTTCCGGGACAGATAGCAATCAGCCCCAGCATTTT.

CDR3: CASNAGQGYEQYF. In nucleotides, the CDR3 is TGCGCCAGCAATGCGGGACAGGGCTACGAGCAGTACTTC. The V call is TRBV5-1, the J call TRBJ2-7; the match to TRBD1 covers 9 bases. The CDR3 spans 13 residues. The germline V gene has CDR1 SGHRS and CDR2 YFSETQ. V dropped 6 bases and J dropped 3; count of bases not matched to a gene: 4.